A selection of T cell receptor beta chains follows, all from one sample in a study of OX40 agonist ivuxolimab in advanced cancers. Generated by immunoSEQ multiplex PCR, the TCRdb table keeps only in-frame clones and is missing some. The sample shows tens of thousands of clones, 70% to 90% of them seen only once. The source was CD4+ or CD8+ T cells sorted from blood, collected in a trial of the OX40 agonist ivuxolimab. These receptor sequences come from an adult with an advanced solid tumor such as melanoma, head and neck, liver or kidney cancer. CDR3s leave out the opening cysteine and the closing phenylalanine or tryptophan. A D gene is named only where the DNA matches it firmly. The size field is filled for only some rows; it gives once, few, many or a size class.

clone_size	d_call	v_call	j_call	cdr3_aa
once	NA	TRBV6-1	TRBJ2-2	ASSEAVTTGELF
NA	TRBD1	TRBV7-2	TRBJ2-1	ASSYDRVSNEQF
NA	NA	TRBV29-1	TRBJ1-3	SAHPGRGGNTIY
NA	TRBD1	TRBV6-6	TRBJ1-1	ASSFDRVGTEAF
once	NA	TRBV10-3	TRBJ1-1	AISDPRRGQNTEAF
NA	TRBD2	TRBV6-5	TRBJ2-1	ASSYSRTSATGEQF
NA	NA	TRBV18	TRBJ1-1	ASSPLYGSEAF
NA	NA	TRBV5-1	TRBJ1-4	ASSLDGLGATNEKLF
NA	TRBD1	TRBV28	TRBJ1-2	ASSPRGTAHGYT
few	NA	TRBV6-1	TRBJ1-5	ASSEVGGYIIQPQH
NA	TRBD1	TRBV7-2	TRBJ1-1	ASSLGGTGSAEAF
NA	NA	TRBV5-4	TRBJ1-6	ASSSQTGYNSPLH
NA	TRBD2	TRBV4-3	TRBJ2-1	ASSLLASGEQF
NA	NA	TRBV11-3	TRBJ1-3	ASSLSGAGNTIY
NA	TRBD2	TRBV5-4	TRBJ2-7	ASSWRLAGAHEQY
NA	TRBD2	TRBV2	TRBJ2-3	ASSEGREGTDTQY
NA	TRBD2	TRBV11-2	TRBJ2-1	ASSLVAGLAYNEQF
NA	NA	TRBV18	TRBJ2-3	ASSRDTDTQY
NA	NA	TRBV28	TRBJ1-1	ASSSNTEAF
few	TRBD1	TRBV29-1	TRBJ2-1	SVERTGGNYEQF
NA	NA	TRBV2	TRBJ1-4	ASIARVQANEKLF
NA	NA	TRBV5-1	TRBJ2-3	ASSLEEGNTQY
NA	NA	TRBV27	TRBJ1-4	ASSSWLTNEKLF
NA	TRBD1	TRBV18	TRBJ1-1	ASSPFGTENTEAF
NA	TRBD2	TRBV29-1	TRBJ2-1	SVEDPSGVYNEQF
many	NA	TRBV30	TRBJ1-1	AWSVYREAF
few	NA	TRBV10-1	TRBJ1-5	ASSESIEGTQPQH
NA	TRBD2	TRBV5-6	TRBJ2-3	ASSLRFGLASTDTQY
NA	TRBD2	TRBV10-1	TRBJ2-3	ATSRGRAIDTQY
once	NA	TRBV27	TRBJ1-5	ASSLRFGDQPQH
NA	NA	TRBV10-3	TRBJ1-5	AISEGNRGINQPQH
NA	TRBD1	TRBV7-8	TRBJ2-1	ASSLRGTGEGEQF
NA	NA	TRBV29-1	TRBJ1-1	SVSLGVVTEAF
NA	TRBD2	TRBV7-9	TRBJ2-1	ASSLFLAGEGEQF
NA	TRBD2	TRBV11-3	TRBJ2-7	ASSDSSGSIYEQY
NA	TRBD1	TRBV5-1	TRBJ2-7	ASSLAPGQGIYEQY
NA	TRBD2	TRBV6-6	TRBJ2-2	ASLRTSGRSTGELF
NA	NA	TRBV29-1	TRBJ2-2	SVYVTGELF
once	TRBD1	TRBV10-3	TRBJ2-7	AISELGQSYEQY
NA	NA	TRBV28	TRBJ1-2	ASSSRAGRDGGYT
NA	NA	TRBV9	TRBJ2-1	ASSVDSLTGNEQF
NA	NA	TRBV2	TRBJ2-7	ASSANSRYEQY